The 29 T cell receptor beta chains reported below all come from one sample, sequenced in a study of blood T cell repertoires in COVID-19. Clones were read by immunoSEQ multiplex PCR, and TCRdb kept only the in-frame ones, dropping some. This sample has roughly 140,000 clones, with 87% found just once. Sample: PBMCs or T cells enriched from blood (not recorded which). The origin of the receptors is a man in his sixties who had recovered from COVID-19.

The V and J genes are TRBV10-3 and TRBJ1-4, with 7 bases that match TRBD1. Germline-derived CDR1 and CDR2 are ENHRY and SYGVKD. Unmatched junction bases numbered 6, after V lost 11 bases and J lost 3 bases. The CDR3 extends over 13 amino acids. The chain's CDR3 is CAARGAPNEKLFF. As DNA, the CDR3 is TGTGCCGCCAGGGGGGCCCCTAATGAAAAACTGTTTTTT.

CDR3 DNA: TGTGCCAGCAGTTTATGGGCAGGGCCGAACACTGAAGCTTTCTTT. Protein product: CASSLWAGPNTEAFF. This chain links TRBV28 with TRBJ1-1, with D maybe TRBD1 (5 bases). The CDR3 is made up of 15 amino acids. The V and J ends lost 0 bases and 1 base respectively, with 9 bases between them. In germline, CDR1 is MDHEN, CDR2 SYDVKM.

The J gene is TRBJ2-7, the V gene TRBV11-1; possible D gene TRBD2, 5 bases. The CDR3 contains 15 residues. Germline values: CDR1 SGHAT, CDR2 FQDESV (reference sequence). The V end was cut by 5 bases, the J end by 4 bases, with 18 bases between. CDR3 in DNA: TGTGCCAGCAGCCCCCTTAGCATGAGGGATTACGAGCAGTACTTC. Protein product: CASSPLSMRDYEQYF.

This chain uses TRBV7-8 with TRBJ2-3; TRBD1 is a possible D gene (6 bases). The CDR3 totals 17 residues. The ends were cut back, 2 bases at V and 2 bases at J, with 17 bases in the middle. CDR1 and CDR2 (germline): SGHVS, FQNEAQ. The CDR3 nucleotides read TGTGCCAGCAGCTTAAGGTGGGACACCAGACTCACAGATACGCAGTATTTT. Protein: CASSLRWDTRLTDTQYF.

Written as DNA, the CDR3 is TGTGCCAGCAGTGAAGCTCCGACTAGCGGGGGGCCCTACGAGCAGTACTTC. It yields the protein CASSEAPTSGGPYEQYF. J is TRBJ2-7 and V is TRBV6-1; 13 bases line up with TRBD2. CDR1 is MNHNS and CDR2 is SASEGT in the germline V gene. The CDR3 has 17 residues. Trimming at V came to 0 bases and at J to 2 bases, leaving 4 bases not matched to a gene.

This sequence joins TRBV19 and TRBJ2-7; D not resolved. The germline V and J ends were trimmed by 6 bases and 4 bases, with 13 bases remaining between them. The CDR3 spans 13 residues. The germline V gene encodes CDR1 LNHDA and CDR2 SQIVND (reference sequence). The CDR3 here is CASSPRGAYEQYF. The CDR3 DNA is TGTGCCAGTAGCCCCAGAGGAGCGTACGAGCAGTACTTC.

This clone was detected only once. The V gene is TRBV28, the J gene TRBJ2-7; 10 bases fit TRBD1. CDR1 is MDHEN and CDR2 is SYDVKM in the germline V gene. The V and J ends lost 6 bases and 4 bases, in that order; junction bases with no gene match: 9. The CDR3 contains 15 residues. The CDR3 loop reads CASSLGGTGEYEQYF. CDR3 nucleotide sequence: TGTGCCAGCAGCCTAGGGGGGACAGGGGAATACGAGCAGTACTTC.

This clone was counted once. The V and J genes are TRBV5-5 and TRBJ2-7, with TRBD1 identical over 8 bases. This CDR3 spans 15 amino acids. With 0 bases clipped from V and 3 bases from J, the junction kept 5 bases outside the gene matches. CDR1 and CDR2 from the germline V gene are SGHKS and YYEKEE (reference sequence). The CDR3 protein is CASSLVLGQGYEQYF. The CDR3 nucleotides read TGTGCCAGCAGCTTGGTCCTTGGACAGGGCTACGAGCAGTACTTC.

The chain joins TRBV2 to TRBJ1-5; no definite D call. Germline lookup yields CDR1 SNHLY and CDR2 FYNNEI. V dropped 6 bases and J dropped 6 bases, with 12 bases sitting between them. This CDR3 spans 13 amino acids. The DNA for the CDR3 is TGTGCCAGCAGGGAGGGAACCACTCAGCCCCAGCATTTT. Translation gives CASREGTTQPQHF.

In DNA, the CDR3 is TGCAGCGTTGTCGGGACTAGCGGGACAGATACGCAGTATTTT. Its protein is CSVVGTSGTDTQYF. The V gene is TRBV29-1, the J gene TRBJ2-3, with 12 nucleotides matching TRBD2. V lost 4 bases and J lost 3; bases outside the gene matches: 2. CDR3 length equals 14 residues. The germline V gene encodes CDR1 SQVTM and CDR2 ANQGSEA.

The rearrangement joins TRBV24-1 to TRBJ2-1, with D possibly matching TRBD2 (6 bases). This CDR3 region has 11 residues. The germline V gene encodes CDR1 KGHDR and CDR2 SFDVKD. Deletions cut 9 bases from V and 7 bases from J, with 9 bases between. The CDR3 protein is CATRENNEQFF. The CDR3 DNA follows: TGTGCCACCCGGGAGAATAATGAGCAGTTCTTC.

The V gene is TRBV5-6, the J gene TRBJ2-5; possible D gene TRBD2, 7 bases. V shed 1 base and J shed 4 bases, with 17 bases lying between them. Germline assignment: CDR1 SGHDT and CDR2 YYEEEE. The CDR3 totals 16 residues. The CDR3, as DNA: TGTGCCAGCAGCTTGAAAGGGGGGGGCGTACGAGAGACCCAGTACTTC. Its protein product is CASSLKGGGVRETQYF.

The CDR3 DNA follows: TGTGCCAGCAGACTCAGGGGGCAAGGACATGAAAAACTGTTTTTT. Amino acid sequence: CASRLRGQGHEKLFF. The chain recombines TRBV6-5 with TRBJ1-4, with 8 positions matching TRBD1. Germline values: CDR1 MNHEY, CDR2 SVGAGI. Trimming removed 6 bases from V and 6 bases from J; junction bases left unmatched: 9. CDR3 length equals 15 residues.

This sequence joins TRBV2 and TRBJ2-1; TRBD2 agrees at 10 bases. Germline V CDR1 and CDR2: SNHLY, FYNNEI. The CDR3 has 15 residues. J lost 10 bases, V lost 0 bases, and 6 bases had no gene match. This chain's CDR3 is CASSEALAGRGEQFF. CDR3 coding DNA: TGTGCCAGCAGTGAAGCACTAGCGGGGCGAGGGGAGCAGTTCTTC.

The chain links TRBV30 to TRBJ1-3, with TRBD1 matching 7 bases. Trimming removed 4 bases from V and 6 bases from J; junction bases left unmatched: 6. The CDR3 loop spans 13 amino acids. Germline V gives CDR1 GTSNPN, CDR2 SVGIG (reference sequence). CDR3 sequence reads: CAWTRQGSNTIYF. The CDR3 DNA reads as TGTGCCTGGACCCGACAGGGTTCAAACACCATATATTTT.

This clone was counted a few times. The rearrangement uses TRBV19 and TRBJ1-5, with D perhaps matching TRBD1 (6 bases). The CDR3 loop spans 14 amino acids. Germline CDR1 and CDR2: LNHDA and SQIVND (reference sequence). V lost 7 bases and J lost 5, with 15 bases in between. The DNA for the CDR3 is TGTGCCAGTAAGACAGGAGACTTTTATCAGCCCCAGCATTTT. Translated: CASKTGDFYQPQHF.

CDR3 nucleotides: TGTGCCAGCAGCCAAGATATACAGGGGACCTATGGCTACACCTTC. This gives the protein CASSQDIQGTYGYTF. The chain links TRBV4-2 to TRBJ1-2, with 7 nucleotides matching TRBD1. The CDR3 runs 15 residues. CDR1 is LGHNA, CDR2 YNFKEQ, per germline. J was trimmed by 4 bases and V by 0 bases; bases with no gene match: 5.

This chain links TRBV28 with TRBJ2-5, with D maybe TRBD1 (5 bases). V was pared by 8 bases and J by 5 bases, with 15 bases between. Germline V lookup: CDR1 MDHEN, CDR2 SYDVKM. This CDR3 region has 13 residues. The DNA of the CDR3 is TGTGCCAGCGGGGTCGAGGCAGGGGAGACCCAGTACTTC. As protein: CASGVEAGETQYF.

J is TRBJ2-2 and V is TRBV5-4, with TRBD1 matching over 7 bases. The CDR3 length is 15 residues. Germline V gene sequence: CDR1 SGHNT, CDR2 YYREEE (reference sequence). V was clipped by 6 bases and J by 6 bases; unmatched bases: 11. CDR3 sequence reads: CASTSGQDLPGELFF. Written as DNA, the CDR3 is TGTGCCAGCACCTCTGGACAGGACCTCCCCGGGGAGCTGTTTTTT.

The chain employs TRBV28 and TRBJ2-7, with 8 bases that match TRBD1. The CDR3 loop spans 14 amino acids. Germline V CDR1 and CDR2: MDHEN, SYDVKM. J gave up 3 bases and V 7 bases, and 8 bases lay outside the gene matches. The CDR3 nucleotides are TGTGCCAGCAAAGACAGGGGCCACGGCTACGAGCAGTACTTC. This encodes CASKDRGHGYEQYF.

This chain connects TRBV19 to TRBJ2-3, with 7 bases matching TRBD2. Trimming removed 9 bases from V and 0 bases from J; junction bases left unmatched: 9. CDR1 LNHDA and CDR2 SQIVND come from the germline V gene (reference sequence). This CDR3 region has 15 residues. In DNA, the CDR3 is TGTGCCAGCAGCCGGGCTAGCGGTAGCACAGATACGCAGTATTTT. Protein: CASSRASGSTDTQYF. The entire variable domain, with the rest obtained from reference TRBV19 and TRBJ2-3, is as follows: DGGITQSPKYLFRKEGQNVTLSCEQNLNHDAMYWYRQDPGQGLRLIYYSQIVNDFQKGDIAEGYSVSREKKESFPLTVTSAQKNPTAFYLCASSRASGSTDTQYFGPGTRLTVL.

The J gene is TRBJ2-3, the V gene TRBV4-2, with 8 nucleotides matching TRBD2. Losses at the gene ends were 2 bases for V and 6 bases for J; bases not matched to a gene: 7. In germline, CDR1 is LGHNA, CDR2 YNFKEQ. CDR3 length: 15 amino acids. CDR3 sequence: CASSQRRGDMDTQYF. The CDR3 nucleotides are TGTGCCAGCAGCCAAAGGCGGGGGGATATGGATACGCAGTATTTT.

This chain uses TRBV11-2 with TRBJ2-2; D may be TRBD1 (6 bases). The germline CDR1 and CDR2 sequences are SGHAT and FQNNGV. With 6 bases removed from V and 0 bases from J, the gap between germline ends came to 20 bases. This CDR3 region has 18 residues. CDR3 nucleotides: TGTGCCAGCAGTTCTCTTCCGGGACACGGAGCGAACACCGGGGAGCTGTTTTTT. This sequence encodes CASSSLPGHGANTGELFF.

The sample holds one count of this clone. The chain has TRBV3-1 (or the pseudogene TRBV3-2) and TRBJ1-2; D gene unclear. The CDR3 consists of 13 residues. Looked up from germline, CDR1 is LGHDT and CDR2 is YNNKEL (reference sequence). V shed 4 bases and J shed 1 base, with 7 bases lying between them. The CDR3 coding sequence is TGTGCCAGCAGCCTTGGGAGTAACTATGGCTACACCTTC. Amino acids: CASSLGSNYGYTF.

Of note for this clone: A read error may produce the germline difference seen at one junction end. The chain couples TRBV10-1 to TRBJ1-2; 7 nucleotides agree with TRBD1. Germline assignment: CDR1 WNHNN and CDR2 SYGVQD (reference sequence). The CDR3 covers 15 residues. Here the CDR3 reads CASSDKQRTGYCYTF. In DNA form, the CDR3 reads TGCGCCAGCAGTGACAAACAACGGACAGGCTATTGCTACACCTTC.

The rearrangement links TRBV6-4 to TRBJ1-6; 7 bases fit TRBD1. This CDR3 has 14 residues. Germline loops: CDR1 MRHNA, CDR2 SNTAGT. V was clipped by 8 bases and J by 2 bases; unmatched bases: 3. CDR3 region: CASAGTAYNSPLHF. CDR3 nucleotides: TGTGCCAGCGCAGGGACAGCCTATAATTCACCCCTCCACTTT.

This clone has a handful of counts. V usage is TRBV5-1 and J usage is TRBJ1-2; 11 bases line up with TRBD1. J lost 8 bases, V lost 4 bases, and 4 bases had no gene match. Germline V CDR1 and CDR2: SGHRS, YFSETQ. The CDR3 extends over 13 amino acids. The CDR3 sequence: CASSVGQGEGYTF. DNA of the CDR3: TGCGCCAGCAGCGTGGGACAGGGGGAGGGCTACACCTTC.

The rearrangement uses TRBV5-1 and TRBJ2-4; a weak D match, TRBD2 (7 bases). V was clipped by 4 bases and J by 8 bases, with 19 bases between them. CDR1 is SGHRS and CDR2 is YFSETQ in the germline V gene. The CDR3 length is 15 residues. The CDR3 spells CASSPGGGGRDIQYF. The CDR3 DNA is TGCGCCAGCAGCCCCGGGGGAGGGGGAAGGGACATTCAGTACTTC.

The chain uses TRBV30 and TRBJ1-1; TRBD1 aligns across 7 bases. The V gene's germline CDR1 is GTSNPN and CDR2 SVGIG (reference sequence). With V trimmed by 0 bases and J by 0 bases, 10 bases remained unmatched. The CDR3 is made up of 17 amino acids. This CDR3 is CAWSVGQQFTMNTEAFF. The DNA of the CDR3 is TGTGCCTGGAGTGTGGGACAGCAGTTTACTATGAACACTGAAGCTTTCTTT.